This record covers a single TCR beta chain. Its antigen is currently unknown. This CDR3 spans 14 amino acids. J was trimmed by 7 bases and V by 3 bases; bases with no gene match: 7. The sample belongs to a study of T cells after yellow fever vaccination. Points from the study as a whole: The study noted that FACS-sorted repertoires could contain abundant clonotypes contaminating from the bulk population. Post-booster reappearance was seen for most primary-vaccination clones (nearly 97% CD4, roughly 88% CD8).

A 5'RACE template-switching step, the method used to make TCR cDNA, added a universal primer site and UMIs. Each CDR3 protein is one row after TCRdb ran MiXCR on the 5' RACE reads. The table lists under 250,000 distinct CDR3 sequences, approximately 3% of them singletons. This rearrangement joins TRBV12-3 or TRBV12-4 to TRBJ2-3, with 7 bases lining up with TRBD2. The sequencing here drew on CD4+ T cells sorted from PBMCs, taken 10 days after the yellow fever booster vaccination. This clonotype originated in a man aged 18 to 30 who received the YFV17D yellow fever vaccine. CDR3 protein: CASSFGRETNTQYF. CDR3 DNA sequence: TGTGCCAGCAGTTTTGGGAGGGAGACGAATACGCAGTATTTT.